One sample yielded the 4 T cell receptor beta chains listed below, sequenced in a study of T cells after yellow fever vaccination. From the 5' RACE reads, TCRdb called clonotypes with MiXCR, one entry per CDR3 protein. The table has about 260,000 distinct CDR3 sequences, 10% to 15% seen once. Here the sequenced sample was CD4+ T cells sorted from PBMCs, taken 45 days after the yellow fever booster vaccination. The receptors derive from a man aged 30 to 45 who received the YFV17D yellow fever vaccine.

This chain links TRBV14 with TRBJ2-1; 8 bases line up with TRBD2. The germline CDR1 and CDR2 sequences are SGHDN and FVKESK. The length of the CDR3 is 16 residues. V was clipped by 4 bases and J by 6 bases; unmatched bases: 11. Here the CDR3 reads CASSLQPGLVGNEQFF. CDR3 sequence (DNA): TGTGCCAGCAGCCTTCAACCGGGACTAGTAGGCAATGAGCAGTTCTTC. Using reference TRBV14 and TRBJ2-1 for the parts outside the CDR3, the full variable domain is EAGVTQFPSHSVIEKGQTVTLRCDPISGHDNLYWYRRVMGKEIKFLLHFVKESKQDESGMPNNRFLAERTGGTYSTLKVQPAELEDSGVYFCASSLQPGLVGNEQFFGPGTRLTVL.

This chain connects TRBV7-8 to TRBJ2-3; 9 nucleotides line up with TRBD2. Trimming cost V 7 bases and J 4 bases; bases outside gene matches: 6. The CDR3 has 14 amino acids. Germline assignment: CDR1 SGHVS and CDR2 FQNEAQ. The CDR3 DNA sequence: TGTGCCAGCAAAAGGGCGGGGGGGGCAGATACGCAGTATTTT. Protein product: CASKRAGGADTQYF.

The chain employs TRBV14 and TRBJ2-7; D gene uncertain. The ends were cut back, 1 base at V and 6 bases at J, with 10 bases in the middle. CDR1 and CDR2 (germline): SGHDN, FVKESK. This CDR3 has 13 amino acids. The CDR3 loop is CASSQVKLGEQYF. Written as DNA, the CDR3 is TGTGCCAGCAGCCAAGTAAAACTTGGCGAGCAGTACTTC.

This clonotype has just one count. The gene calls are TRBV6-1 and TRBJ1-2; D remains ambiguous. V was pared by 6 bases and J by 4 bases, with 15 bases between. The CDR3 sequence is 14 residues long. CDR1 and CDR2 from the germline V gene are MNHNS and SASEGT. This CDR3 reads CASRRANGVYGYTF. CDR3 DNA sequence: TGTGCCAGCAGGAGGGCGAACGGCGTCTATGGCTACACCTTC.